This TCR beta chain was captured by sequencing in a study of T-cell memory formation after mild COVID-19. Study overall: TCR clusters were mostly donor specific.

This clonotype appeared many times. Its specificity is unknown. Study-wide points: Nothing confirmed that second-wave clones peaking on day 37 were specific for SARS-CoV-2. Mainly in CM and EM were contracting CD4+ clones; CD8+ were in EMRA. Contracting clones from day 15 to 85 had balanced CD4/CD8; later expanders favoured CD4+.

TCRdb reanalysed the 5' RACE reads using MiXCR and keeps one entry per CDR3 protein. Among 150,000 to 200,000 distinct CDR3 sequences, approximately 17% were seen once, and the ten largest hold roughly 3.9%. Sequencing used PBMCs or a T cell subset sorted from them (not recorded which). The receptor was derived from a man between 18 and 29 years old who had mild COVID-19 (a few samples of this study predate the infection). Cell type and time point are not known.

In DNA, the CDR3 is TGTGCCAGCAGTGAAACCCATACGCAGTATTTT. Protein: CASSETHTQYF. V usage is TRBV28 and J usage is TRBJ2-3; unclear D gene. Per the germline V gene, CDR1 is MDHEN and CDR2 is SYDVKM. This CDR3 comprises 11 residues. V lost 5 bases and J lost 7, with 7 bases in between.